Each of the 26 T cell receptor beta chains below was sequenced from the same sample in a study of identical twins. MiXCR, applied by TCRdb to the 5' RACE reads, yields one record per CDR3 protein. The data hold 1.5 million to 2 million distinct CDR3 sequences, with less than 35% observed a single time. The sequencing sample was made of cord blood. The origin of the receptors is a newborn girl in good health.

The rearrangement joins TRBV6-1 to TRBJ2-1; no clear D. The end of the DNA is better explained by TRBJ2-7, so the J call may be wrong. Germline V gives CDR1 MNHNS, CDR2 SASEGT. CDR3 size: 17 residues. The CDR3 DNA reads TGTGCCAGCAGTGACTTCGCGAGAGTACGCCTTTACAATGAGCAGTACTTC. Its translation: CASSDFARVRLYNEQYF.

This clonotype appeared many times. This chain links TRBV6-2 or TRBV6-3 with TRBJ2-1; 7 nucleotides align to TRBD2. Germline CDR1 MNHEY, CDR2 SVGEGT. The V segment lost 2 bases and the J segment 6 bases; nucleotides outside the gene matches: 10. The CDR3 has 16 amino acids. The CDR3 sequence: CASSYLTSLFVNEQFF. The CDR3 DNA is TGTGCCAGCAGTTACCTGACTAGCCTCTTTGTCAATGAGCAGTTCTTC.

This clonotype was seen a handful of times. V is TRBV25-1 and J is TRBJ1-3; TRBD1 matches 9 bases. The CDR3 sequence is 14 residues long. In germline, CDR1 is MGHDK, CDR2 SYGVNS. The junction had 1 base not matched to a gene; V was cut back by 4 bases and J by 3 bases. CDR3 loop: CASSVTGGGNTIYF. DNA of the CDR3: TGTGCCAGCAGTGTGACAGGGGGTGGAAACACCATATATTTT.

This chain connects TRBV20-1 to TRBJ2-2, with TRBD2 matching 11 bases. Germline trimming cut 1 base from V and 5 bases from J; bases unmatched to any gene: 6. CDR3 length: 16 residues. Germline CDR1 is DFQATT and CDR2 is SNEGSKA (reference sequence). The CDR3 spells CSARAPLAGATGELFF. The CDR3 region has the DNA TGCAGTGCTAGAGCCCCACTAGCGGGGGCTACCGGGGAGCTGTTTTTT.

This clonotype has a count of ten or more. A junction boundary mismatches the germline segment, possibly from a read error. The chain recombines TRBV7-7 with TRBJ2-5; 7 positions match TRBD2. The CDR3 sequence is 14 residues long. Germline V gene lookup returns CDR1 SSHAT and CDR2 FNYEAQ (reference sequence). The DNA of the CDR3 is TGTGCTAGCAGCTTAGGAGCGGGGAGAGAGACCCAGTACTTC. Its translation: CASSLGAGRETQYF.

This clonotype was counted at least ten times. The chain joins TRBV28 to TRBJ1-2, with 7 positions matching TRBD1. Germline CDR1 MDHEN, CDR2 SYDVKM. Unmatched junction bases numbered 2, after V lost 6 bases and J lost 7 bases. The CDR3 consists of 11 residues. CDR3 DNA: TGTGCCAGCAGGACAGGGTTTGGCTACACCTTC. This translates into CASRTGFGYTF.

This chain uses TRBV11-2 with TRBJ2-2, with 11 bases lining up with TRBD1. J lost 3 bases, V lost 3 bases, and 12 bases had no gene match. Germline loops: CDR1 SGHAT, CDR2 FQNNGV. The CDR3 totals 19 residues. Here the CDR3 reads CASSFRGSGTGGYTGELFF. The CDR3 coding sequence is TGTGCCAGCAGCTTTAGGGGCTCCGGGACAGGGGGATACACCGGGGAGCTGTTTTTT.

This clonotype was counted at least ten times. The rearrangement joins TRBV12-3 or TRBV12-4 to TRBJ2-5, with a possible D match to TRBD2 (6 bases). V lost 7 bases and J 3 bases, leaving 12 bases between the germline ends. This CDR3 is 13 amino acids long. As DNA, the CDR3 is TGTGCCAGCACATACGGGAGAAAAGAGACCCAGTACTTC. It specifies CASTYGRKETQYF.

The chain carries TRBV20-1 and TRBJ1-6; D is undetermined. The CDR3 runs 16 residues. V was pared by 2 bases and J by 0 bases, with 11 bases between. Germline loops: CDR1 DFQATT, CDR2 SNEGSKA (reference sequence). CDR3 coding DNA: TGCAGTGCTAGACCATATACTAGCTCCTATAATTCACCCCTCCACTTT. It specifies CSARPYTSSYNSPLHF.

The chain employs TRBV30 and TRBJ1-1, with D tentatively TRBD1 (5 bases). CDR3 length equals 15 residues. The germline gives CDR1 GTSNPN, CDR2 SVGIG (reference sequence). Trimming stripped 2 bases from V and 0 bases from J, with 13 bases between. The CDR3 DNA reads TGTGCCTGGAGTAAGGGGCCAGACATGAACACTGAAGCTTTCTTT. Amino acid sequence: CAWSKGPDMNTEAFF.

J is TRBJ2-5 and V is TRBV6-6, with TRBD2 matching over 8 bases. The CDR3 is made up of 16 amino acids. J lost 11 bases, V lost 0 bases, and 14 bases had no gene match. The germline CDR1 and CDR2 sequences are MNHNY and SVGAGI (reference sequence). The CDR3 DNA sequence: TGTGCCAGCAGTTACTCGGCGCGACTAGCGTGCAATGAGCAGTACTTC. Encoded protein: CASSYSARLACNEQYF.

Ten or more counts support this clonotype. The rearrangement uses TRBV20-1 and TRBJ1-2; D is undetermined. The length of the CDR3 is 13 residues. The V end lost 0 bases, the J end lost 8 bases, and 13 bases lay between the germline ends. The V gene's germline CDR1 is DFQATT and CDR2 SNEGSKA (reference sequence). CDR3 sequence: CSARDATVEGYTF. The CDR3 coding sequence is TGCAGTGCTAGAGATGCTACAGTGGAAGGCTACACCTTC.

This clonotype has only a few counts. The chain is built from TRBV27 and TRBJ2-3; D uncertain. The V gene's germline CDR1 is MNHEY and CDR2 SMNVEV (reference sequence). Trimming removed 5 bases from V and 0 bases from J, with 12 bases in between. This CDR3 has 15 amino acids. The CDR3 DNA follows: TGTGCCAGCAGTCGGACGTATACTAGCACAGATACGCAGTATTTT. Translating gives CASSRTYTSTDTQYF.

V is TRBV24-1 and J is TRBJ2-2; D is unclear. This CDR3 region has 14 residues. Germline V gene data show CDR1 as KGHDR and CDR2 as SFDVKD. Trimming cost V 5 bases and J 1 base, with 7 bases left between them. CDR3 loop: CATSAVVNTGELFF. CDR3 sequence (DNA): TGTGCCACCAGTGCGGTCGTGAACACCGGGGAGCTGTTTTTT.

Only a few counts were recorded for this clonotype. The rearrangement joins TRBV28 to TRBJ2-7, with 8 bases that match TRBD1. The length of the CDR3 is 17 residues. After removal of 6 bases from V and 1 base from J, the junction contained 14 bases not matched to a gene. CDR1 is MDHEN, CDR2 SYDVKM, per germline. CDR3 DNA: TGTGCCAGCAGCCCAAGGACAGGGCGTCCCTTATCCTACGAGCAGTACTTC. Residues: CASSPRTGRPLSYEQYF.

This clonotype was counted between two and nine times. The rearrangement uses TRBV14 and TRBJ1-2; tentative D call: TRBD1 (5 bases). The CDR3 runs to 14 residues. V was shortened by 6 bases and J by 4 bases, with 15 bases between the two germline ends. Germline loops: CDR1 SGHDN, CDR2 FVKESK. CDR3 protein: CASSTSGTVYGYTF. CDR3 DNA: TGTGCCAGCAGTACATCAGGGACGGTCTATGGCTACACCTTC.

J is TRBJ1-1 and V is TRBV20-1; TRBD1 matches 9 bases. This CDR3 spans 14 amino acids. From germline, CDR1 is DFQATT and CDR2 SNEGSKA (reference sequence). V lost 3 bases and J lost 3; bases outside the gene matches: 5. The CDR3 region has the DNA TGCAGTGCTAGCACAGGGGGCTTGTACACTGAAGCTTTCTTT. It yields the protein CSASTGGLYTEAFF.

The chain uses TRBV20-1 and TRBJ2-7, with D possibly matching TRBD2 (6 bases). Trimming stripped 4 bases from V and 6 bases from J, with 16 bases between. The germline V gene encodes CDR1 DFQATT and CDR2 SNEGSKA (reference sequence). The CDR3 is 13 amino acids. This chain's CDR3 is CSAIGSLNGEQYF. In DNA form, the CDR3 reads TGCAGTGCTATCGGGAGTCTGAACGGCGAGCAGTACTTC.

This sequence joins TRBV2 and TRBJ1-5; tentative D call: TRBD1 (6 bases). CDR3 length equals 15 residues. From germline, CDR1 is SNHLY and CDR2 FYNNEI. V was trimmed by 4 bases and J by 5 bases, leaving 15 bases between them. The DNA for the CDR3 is TGTGCCAGCAGTGTATTGGGGGGCCCTCATCAGCCCCAGCATTTT. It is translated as CASSVLGGPHQPQHF.

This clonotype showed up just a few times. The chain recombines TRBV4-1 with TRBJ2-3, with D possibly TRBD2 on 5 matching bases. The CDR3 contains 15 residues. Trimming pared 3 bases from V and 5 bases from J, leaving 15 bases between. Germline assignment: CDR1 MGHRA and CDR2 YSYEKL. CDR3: CASSQSGTKGDTQYF. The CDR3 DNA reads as TGCGCCAGCAGCCAGAGCGGAACCAAGGGAGATACGCAGTATTTT.

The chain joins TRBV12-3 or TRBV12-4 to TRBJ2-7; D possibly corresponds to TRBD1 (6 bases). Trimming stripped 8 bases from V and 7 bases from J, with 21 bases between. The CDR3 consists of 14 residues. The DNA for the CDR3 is TGTGCCAGCGGGGAGTACCTGTTAAGGGGGGAGCAGTACTTC. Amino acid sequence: CASGEYLLRGEQYF.

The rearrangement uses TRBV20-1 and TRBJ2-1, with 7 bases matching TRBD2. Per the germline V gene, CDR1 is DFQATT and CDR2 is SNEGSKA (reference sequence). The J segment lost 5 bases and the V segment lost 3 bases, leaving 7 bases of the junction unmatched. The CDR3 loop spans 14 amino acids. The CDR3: CSASLGGVNNEQFF. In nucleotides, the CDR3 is TGCAGTGCTAGTCTTGGGGGGGTAAACAATGAGCAGTTCTTC.

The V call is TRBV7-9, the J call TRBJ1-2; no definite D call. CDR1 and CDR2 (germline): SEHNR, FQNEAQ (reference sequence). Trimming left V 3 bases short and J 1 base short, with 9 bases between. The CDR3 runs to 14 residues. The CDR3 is CASSFQALNYGYTF. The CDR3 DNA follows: TGTGCCAGCAGCTTTCAGGCCCTTAACTATGGCTACACCTTC.

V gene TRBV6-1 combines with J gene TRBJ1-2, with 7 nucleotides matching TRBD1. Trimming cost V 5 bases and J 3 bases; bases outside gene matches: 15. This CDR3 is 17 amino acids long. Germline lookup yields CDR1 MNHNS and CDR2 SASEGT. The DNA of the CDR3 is TGTGCCAGCAGTAGAACCCTTCCGGGACAGAACCACTATGGCTACACCTTC. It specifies CASSRTLPGQNHYGYTF.

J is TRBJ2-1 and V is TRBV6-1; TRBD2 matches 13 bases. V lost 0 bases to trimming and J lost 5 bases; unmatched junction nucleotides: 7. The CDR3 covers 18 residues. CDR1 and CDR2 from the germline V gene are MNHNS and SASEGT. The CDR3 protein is CASSEATGLAGVDNEQFF. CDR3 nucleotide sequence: TGTGCCAGCAGTGAAGCGACAGGACTAGCGGGAGTGGACAATGAGCAGTTCTTC.

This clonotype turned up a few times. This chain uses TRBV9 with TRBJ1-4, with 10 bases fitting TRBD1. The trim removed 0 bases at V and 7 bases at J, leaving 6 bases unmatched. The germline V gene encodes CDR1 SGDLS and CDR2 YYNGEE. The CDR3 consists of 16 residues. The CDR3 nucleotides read TGTGCCAGCAGCGTAGCTACGGGACAGGGGACTGAAAAACTGTTTTTT. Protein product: CASSVATGQGTEKLFF. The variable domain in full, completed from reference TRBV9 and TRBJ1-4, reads DSGVTQTPKHLITATGQRVTLRCSPRSGDLSVYWYQQSLDQGLQFLIQYYNGEERAKGNILERFSAQQFPDLHSELNLSSLELGDSALYFCASSVATGQGTEKLFFGSGTQLSVL.